Included here is one T cell receptor (beta chain) sequence, with context. This entry belongs to a study of blood T cell repertoires in COVID-19. Study-wide background: The study drew acute and convalescent COVID-19 samples from the United States, Italy and Spain. PBMCs, B-cell-depleted T cells, or T cells provided the cDNA or gDNA that made up the material.

The CDR3 totals 13 residues. The trim removed 5 bases at V and 5 bases at J, leaving 4 bases unmatched. Germline V gives CDR1 MNHEY, CDR2 SVGAGI. In the original analysis: Amplification of reference gene primers provided the estimated nucleated cell counts. TCRdb's table, derived via immunoSEQ multiplex PCR, lists solely in-frame clones and lacks some. V, J and clone size were drawn from that table, and D and trimming were deduced from the DNA. This sample carries around 130,000 clones, about nine tenths of them seen once, and the ten largest clones take around 4.7%. The sequence was collected from a man aged 40-49 years with acute or convalescent COVID-19. The chain is built from TRBV6-5 and TRBJ1-2; TRBD1 aligns across 8 bases. The sample was peripheral blood. The DNA of the CDR3 is TGTGCCAGCAGTAGGGGACAGGAATATGGCTACACCTTC. This encodes CASSRGQEYGYTF.